Listed below are T cell receptor beta chains from one sample, sequenced in a study of OX40 agonist ivuxolimab in advanced cancers. Measured with immunoSEQ multiplex PCR; TCRdb has only the in-frame clones, and not every one. The sample includes approximately 77,000 clones, around 90% of them seen just once. The input for sequencing was CD4+ or CD8+ T cells sorted from blood, taken in a trial of the OX40 agonist ivuxolimab. The origin of the receptors is an adult with an advanced solid tumor such as melanoma, head and neck, liver or kidney cancer. Both conserved end residues are part of each CDR3. A D gene is named only where the DNA matches it firmly. Clone sizes are given selectively: once, few, many, or a class where the clone is expanded.

j_call | clone_size | v_call | d_call | cdr3_aa | cdr3_nt
TRBJ2-1 | . | TRBV29-1 | TRBD1 | CSVEDRAFRGNRGFDEQFF | TGCAGCGTTGAAGATAGGGCGTTTCGGGGTAACAGGGGGTTTGATGAGCAGTTCTTC
TRBJ1-5 | once | TRBV11-2 | . | CASSLDQKFDSNQPQHF | TGTGCCAGCAGCTTAGATCAGAAGTTCGATAGCAATCAGCCCCAGCATTTT
TRBJ2-3 | . | TRBV9 | TRBD2 | CASRKQGLAGGTDTQYF | TGTGCCAGCAGGAAACAGGGACTAGCGGGAGGCACAGATACGCAGTATTTT
TRBJ2-3 | . | TRBV27 | TRBD2 | CACRGGGLEDTQYF | TGTGCCTGCCGCGGGGGGGGGCTGGAAGATACGCAGTATTTT
TRBJ2-7 | . | TRBV27 | TRBD1 | CASSSPGQGTYEQYF | TGTGCCAGCAGTTCGCCGGGACAGGGTACCTACGAGCAGTACTTC
TRBJ2-1 | . | TRBV7-6 | TRBD2 | CASSARTSDEQFF | TGTGCCAGCAGCGCCCGGACTAGCGACGAGCAGTTCTTC
TRBJ1-1 | . | TRBV5-4 | . | CASSLRGDTEAFF | TGTGCCAGCAGCTTGCGGGGGGACACTGAAGCTTTCTTT
TRBJ1-1 | . | TRBV29-1 | . | CSVPRGGGTEAFF | TGCAGCGTACCCCGGGGGGGAGGCACTGAAGCTTTCTTT
TRBJ1-1 | . | TRBV4-1 | . | CASSQVKVATEAFF | TGCGCCAGCAGCCAAGTAAAGGTCGCCACTGAAGCTTTCTTT
TRBJ1-2 | . | TRBV30 | TRBD1 | CAWTPDRDGGYTF | TGTGCCTGGACCCCCGACAGGGACGGGGGCTACACCTTC
TRBJ1-2 | . | TRBV7-9 | TRBD1 | CASSQGQGHNYGYTF | TGTGCCAGCAGCCAGGGACAGGGCCATAACTATGGCTACACCTTC
TRBJ2-2 | once | TRBV10-3 | TRBD1 | CAISAFWPTGGVDTGELFF | TGTGCCATCAGTGCGTTTTGGCCGACAGGGGGAGTCGACACCGGGGAGCTGTTTTTT
TRBJ2-1 | . | TRBV5-1 | . | CASSLAPGDEQFF | TGCGCCAGCAGCTTGGCCCCGGGGGATGAGCAGTTCTTC
TRBJ2-7 | . | TRBV4-1 | . | CASSPFRDFYEQYF | TGCGCCAGCAGCCCTTTCCGGGACTTCTACGAGCAGTACTTC
TRBJ2-5 | . | TRBV12-5 | TRBD1 | CASGPMTGGQETQYF | TGTGCTAGTGGTCCCATGACAGGGGGCCAAGAGACCCAGTACTTC
TRBJ2-7 | . | TRBV27 | TRBD1 | CASSPGTVGTYEQYF | TGTGCCAGCAGTCCCGGGACAGTGGGAACCTACGAGCAGTACTTC
TRBJ1-2 | once | TRBV9 | . | CASSTGQSYYGYTF | TGTGCCAGCAGCACCGGACAGAGCTACTATGGCTACACCTTC
TRBJ1-6 | . | TRBV9 | TRBD1 | CASSPRPGTGVNSPLHF | TGTGCCAGCAGCCCACGTCCCGGGACAGGTGTTAATTCACCCCTCCACTTT
TRBJ2-4 | . | TRBV11-2 | . | CASSLASLFGIAKNIQYF | TGTGCCAGCAGCTTAGCCTCCCTTTTTGGAATAGCCAAAAACATTCAGTACTTC